This paragraph reports one TCR beta chain. No antigen is known for it. The source of the sample is a study of cytomegalovirus exposure and HLA in healthy donors. General study results and limits: Using the classifier, cytomegalovirus status was reportedly diagnosed with high specificity and sensitivity. In vitro assays verified that a few CMV-associated chains recognized CMV antigens specifically. The study flagged some 180 TCR beta chains as cytomegalovirus-associated.

Assay used: immunoSEQ multiplex PCR; TCRdb lists only in-frame clones, some missing. The profile shows 140,000 to 150,000 clones, roughly 93% of them singletons. Donors came from a validation cohort of over a hundred subjects, distinct from the first 666-subject cohort. The sequencing input was PBMCs. This clonotype originated in a man between 18 and 29 years old in good health and CMV-seropositive.

This chain's CDR3 is CASSSMGGNTDTQYF. In DNA, the CDR3 is TGTGCCAGCAGTTCCATGGGGGGAAACACAGATACGCAGTATTTT. V and J are TRBV7-9 and TRBJ2-3; a weak D match, TRBD2 (6 bases). CDR1 is SEHNR and CDR2 is FQNEAQ in the germline V gene (reference sequence). The ends were cut back, 6 bases at V and 2 bases at J, with 15 bases in the middle. The CDR3 covers 15 residues. The full variable domain, rest sourced from reference TRBV7-9 and TRBJ2-3, is DTGVSQNPRHKITKRGQNVTFRCDPISEHNRLYWYRQTLGQGPEFLTYFQNEAQLEKSRLLSDRFSAERPKGSFSTLEIQRTEQGDSAMYLCASSSMGGNTDTQYFGPGTRLTVL.